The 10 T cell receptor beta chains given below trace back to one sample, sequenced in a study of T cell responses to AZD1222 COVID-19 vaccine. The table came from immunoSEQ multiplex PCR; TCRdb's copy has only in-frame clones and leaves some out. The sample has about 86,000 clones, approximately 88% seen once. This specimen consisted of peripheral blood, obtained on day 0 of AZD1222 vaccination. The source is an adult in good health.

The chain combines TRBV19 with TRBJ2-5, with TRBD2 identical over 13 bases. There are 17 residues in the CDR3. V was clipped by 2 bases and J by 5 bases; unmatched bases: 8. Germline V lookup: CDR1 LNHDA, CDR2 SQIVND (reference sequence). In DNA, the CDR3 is TGTGCCAGTAGTATAACTACTAGCGGGAGGGCCGGGGAGACCCAGTACTTC. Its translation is CASSITTSGRAGETQYF.

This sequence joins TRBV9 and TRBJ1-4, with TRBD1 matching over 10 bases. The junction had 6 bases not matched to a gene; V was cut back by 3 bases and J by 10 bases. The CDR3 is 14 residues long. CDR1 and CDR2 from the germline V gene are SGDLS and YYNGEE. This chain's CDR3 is CASSAGTGVSKLFF. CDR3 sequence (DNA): TGTGCCAGCAGCGCCGGGACAGGGGTATCAAAACTGTTTTTT.

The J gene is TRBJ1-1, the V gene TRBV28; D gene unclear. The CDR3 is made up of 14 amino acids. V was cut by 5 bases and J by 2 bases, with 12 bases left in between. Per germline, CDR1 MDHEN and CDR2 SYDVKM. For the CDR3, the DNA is TGTGCCAGCAGTACAATGGACGGCAACACTGAAGCTTTCTTT. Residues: CASSTMDGNTEAFF.

Written as DNA, the CDR3 is TGTGCCAGCAGTCAGACAGGGTTGGAGACAGATACGCAGTATTTT. Protein product: CASSQTGLETDTQYF. The V and J genes are TRBV7-9 and TRBJ2-3; TRBD1 agrees at 7 bases. The V and J ends lost 6 bases and 3 bases, in that order; junction bases with no gene match: 9. CDR1 and CDR2 from the germline V gene are SEHNR and FQNEAQ (reference sequence). The CDR3 sequence is 15 residues long. Filled out from reference TRBV7-9 and TRBJ2-3, the complete variable domain reads DTGVSQNPRHKITKRGQNVTFRCDPISEHNRLYWYRQTLGQGPEFLTYFQNEAQLEKSRLLSDRFSAERPKGSFSTLEIQRTEQGDSAMYLCASSQTGLETDTQYFGPGTRLTVL.

Here the CDR3 reads CASSRSGSTDTQYF. CDR3 in DNA: TGTGCCAGCAGCCGGAGTGGTAGCACAGATACGCAGTATTTT. J is TRBJ2-3 and V is TRBV7-6; D is unclear. Germline assignment: CDR1 SGHVS and CDR2 FNYEAQ. The ends were cut back, 5 bases at V and 0 bases at J, with 9 bases in the middle. This CDR3 has 14 residues.

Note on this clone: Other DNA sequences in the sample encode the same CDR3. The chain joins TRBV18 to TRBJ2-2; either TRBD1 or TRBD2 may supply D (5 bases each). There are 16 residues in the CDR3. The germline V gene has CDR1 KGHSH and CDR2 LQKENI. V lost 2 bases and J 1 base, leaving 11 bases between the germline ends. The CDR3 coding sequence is TGTGCCAGCTCACCATCGGGGCACCTGAACACCGGGGAGCTGTTTTTT. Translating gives CASSPSGHLNTGELFF.

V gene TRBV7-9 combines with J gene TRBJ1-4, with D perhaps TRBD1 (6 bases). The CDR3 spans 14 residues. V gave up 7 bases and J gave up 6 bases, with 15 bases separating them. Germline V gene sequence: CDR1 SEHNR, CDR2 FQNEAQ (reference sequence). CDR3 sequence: CASTLGGTDEKLFF. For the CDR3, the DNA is TGTGCCAGCACCTTGGGGGGCACGGATGAAAAACTGTTTTTT.

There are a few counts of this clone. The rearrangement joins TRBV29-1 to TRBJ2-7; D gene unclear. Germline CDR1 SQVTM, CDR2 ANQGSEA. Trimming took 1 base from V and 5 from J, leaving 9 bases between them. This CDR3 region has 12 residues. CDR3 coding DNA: TGCAGCGTTGAAGGGGTATCGGACGAGCAGTACTTC. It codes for CSVEGVSDEQYF.

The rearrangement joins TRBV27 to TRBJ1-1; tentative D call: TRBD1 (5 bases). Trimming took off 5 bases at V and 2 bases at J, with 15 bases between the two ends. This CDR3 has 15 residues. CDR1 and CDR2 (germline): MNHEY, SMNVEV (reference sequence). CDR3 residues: CASSTHGTENTEAFF. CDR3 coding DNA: TGTGCCAGCAGTACCCACGGGACCGAAAACACTGAAGCTTTCTTT.

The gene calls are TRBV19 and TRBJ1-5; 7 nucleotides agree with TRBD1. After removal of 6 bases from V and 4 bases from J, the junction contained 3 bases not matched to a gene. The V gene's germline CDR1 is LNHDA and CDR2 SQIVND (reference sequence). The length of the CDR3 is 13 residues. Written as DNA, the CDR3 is TGTGCCAGTAGGGACAGGACAAATCAGCCCCAGCATTTT. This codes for CASRDRTNQPQHF.